A single count supports the clone carrying this TCR beta chain. TCRdb passed the PCR reads through MiXCR, listing each CDR3 protein once. This table has approximately 670,000 distinct CDR3 sequences, 20% appearing once. The sample originates from a study of molecular identifiers for immune sequencing clone quantification. V dropped 5 bases and J dropped 5 bases, with 15 bases sitting between them. The CDR3 has 14 residues. This receptor was obtained from a human donor in good health. Some libraries in this study had Jurkat cell RNA spiked in. The sequenced sample consisted of naive CD8+ T cells from blood, with Jurkat cell RNA spiked in. The subset was: FACS-sorted CD8+CD4-CCR7+CD45RA+ naive T cells. V usage is TRBV12-3 or TRBV12-4 and J usage is TRBJ2-5; D perhaps matches TRBD2 (6 bases). The CDR3: CASSPGLIPETQYF. CDR3 coding DNA: TGTGCCAGCAGTCCGGGACTGATTCCGGAGACCCAGTACTTC.